Below, 25 T cell receptor beta chains from the same sample are listed, as sequenced in a study of metastatic and nonmetastatic thyroid tumors. No treatment of any kind had been given to any patient before thyroid surgery. TCRdb reanalyzed the PCR reads via MiXCR. Among approximately 30,000 clones, around 30% were seen once, and the ten largest hold 25% to 35%. Sequencing was performed on blood. The receptors stem from a female donor with papillary thyroid cancer or a benign thyroid nodule (not recorded which). Some clones in this sample may be carry-over from other donors' samples.

About this clone itself: A read error may produce the germline difference seen at one junction end. As DNA, the CDR3 is TGTGCCATCAGTGAGTCAGGCATCGCGTACAATCAGCAGTTCTTC. It yields the protein CAISESGIAYNQQFF. This chain connects TRBV10-3 to TRBJ2-1; D remains ambiguous. CDR1 and CDR2 from the germline V gene are ENHRY and SYGVKD. This CDR3 spans 15 amino acids.

The chain combines TRBV5-1 with TRBJ1-3; D is undetermined. The CDR3 sequence is 17 residues long. CDR1 is SGHRS, CDR2 YFSETQ, per germline. V was pared by 2 bases and J by 3 bases, with 18 bases between. CDR3 region: CASSFADGASFGNTIYF. The CDR3 DNA follows: TGCGCCAGCAGCTTTGCGGACGGAGCTTCATTTGGAAACACCATATATTTT.

This clone was picked up many times. The chain carries TRBV11-2 and TRBJ2-7, with D possibly matching TRBD1 (5 bases). The length of the CDR3 is 16 residues. Between the trimmed V and J ends, which lost 3 bases and 2 bases, there was a span of 17 bases. Germline values: CDR1 SGHAT, CDR2 FQNNGV. This CDR3 reads CASSFSGARRTYEQYF. The CDR3 nucleotides are TGTGCCAGCAGCTTTAGTGGGGCAAGGCGCACCTACGAGCAGTACTTC.

This clone was recorded at least ten times. Other nucleotide sequences from this sample produce the same CDR3. The CDR3 DNA reads TGCAGTGCCAGTGAGGAGGTCCGCTCCTACGAGCAGTACTTC. Protein: CSASEEVRSYEQYF. The chain uses TRBV20-1 and TRBJ2-7; perhaps TRBD2 as D (5 bases). Trimming left V 6 bases short and J 0 bases short, with 15 bases between. Germline CDR1 is DFQATT and CDR2 is SNEGSKA (reference sequence). The CDR3 has 14 amino acids.

The chain has TRBV30 and TRBJ2-3; D might be TRBD2 (6 bases). The CDR3 length is 14 residues. Germline CDR1 reads GTSNPN; CDR2 reads SVGIG (reference sequence). V was shortened by 3 bases and J by 2 bases, with 12 bases between the two germline ends. CDR3 DNA sequence: TGTGCCTGGAGACGGGAGATAAACACAGATACGCAGTATTTT. It specifies CAWRREINTDTQYF.

For this clone: Compared with germline, one end of the junction differs, possibly owing to a read error. J is TRBJ2-2 and V is TRBV6-1; D may be TRBD1 (6 bases). The CDR3 has 15 amino acids. CDR1 and CDR2 from the germline V gene are MNHNS and SASEGT. The CDR3 DNA reads TGTGCCAGCGGACCCATGGGGGCGCACACCGGGCAGCTGTTTTTT. This sequence encodes CASGPMGAHTGQLFF.

This clone was detected ten times or more. V usage is TRBV6-1 and J usage is TRBJ1-1, with no clear D. CDR1 MNHNS and CDR2 SASEGT come from the germline V gene. CDR3 length: 13 residues. V dropped 10 bases and J dropped 1 base, with 13 bases sitting between them. The CDR3 DNA is TGTGCCATCCAAATCCAGGAGAACACTGAAGCTTTCTTT. Its protein product is CAIQIQENTEAFF.

This clone was seen ten or more times. V and J are TRBV20-1 and TRBJ2-1; TRBD2 aligns across 8 bases. The junction had 5 bases not matched to a gene; V was cut back by 3 bases and J by 10 bases. Germline V CDR1 and CDR2: DFQATT, SNEGSKA (reference sequence). This CDR3 region has 12 residues. The CDR3 sequence is CSARNGRGEQFF. DNA of the CDR3: TGCAGTGCTAGGAACGGGAGGGGAGAGCAGTTCTTC.

At least ten counts were recorded for this clone. This chain uses TRBV6-2 or TRBV6-3 with TRBJ1-3; D is unresolved. Per the germline V gene, CDR1 is MNHEY and CDR2 is SVGEGT. There are 15 residues in the CDR3. Trimming cost V 2 bases and J 0 bases, with 8 bases left between them. Written as DNA, the CDR3 is TGTGCCAGCAGTTACGGGCAGAGCTCTGGAAACACCATATATTTT. This gives the protein CASSYGQSSGNTIYF.

Notes on this clone: One end of the junction is discordant with germline, which a read error may explain. The sample holds other DNA sequences that translate to the same CDR3. CDR3 coding DNA: TGCGCCAGCAGCTCAACTGGGGCCTCCTCTGGAAACACGATATATTTT. Residues: CASSSTGASSGNTIYF. The chain has TRBV5-1 and TRBJ1-3; a weak D match, TRBD1 (5 bases). The germline CDR1 and CDR2 sequences are SGHRS and YFSETQ. The CDR3 consists of 16 residues.

This clone occurred a few times. In DNA, the CDR3 is TGTGCCAGCAGGGCGGGAGCGTCCTACAATGAGCAGTTCTTC. It specifies CASRAGASYNEQFF. V is TRBV28 and J is TRBJ2-1; 7 bases are a match to TRBD2. The germline gives CDR1 MDHEN, CDR2 SYDVKM. The trim removed 6 bases at V and 1 base at J, leaving 3 bases unmatched. This CDR3 is 14 amino acids long.

The genes are TRBV5-1 and TRBJ2-2; TRBD1 might be the D (5 bases). Trimming stripped 1 base from V and 5 bases from J, with 15 bases between. The CDR3 contains 16 residues. Germline values: CDR1 SGHRS, CDR2 YFSETQ. The CDR3 DNA reads TGCGCCAGCAGCTTGCTCTCTGTGACAGCAACCGGGGAGCTGTTTTTT. It encodes CASSLLSVTATGELFF.

This clone was observed many times. Written as DNA, the CDR3 is TGTGCCAGCAGACACCGCAAAATCTCCGGGATCTACAATGAGCAGTTCTTC. It codes for CASRHRKISGIYNEQFF. The V gene is TRBV27, the J gene TRBJ2-1; tentative D call: TRBD2 (5 bases). Germline assignment: CDR1 MNHEY and CDR2 SMNVEV (reference sequence). The CDR3 sequence is 17 residues long. V gave up 6 bases and J gave up 3 bases, with 21 bases separating them.

This clone is judged hyperexpanded (1% or more). Distinct nucleotide sequences in the sample also encode this CDR3. This chain links TRBV4-1 with TRBJ2-1, with no clear D. Deletions cut 0 bases from V and 0 bases from J, with 9 bases between. CDR3 length: 16 residues. Looked up from germline, CDR1 is MGHRA and CDR2 is YSYEKL. The CDR3 DNA sequence: TGCGCCAGCAGCCAAGAACAGTTAAGCTCCTACAATGAGCAGTTCTTC. Protein product: CASSQEQLSSYNEQFF.

This clone was seen many times. This sequence joins TRBV7-2 and TRBJ2-1; weak D call: TRBD2 (5 bases). Germline CDR1 is SGHTA and CDR2 is FQGNSA. CDR3 length: 14 residues. V dropped 1 base and J dropped 8 bases, with 12 bases sitting between them. The CDR3 loop is CASSLGRYGDEQFF. In DNA, the CDR3 is TGTGCCAGCAGCTTAGGCAGGTACGGGGATGAGCAGTTCTTC.

Regarding this clone: One end of the junction does not line up with germline, which may come from a read error. The chain combines TRBV5-6 with TRBJ2-7, with D unclear. CDR1 and CDR2 (germline): SGHDT, YYEEEE. This CDR3 contains 15 residues. This CDR3 is CANSSAGSVWYEQYF. CDR3 nucleotide sequence: TGTGCCAACAGCTCGGCTGGTTCCGTCTGGTACGAGCAGTACTTC.

This clone was found many times. The chain recombines TRBV9 with TRBJ2-2, with 11 positions matching TRBD1. Looked up from germline, CDR1 is SGDLS and CDR2 is YYNGEE. V shed 3 bases, J shed 6 bases, and the junction held 7 bases outside the gene matches. CDR3 length: 16 amino acids. As DNA, the CDR3 is TGTGCCAGCAGCGCCCGGGACAGGGGGGAATCCGGGGAGCTGTTTTTT. Translating it yields CASSARDRGESGELFF.

This clone was observed a handful of times. Germline is not matched at one junction end, which may reflect a read error. The CDR3 reads CDSSSGWGDNEQFF. The CDR3 coding sequence is TGTGACAGCAGTTCGGGTTGGGGGGACAATGAGCAGTTCTTC. This sequence joins TRBV27 and TRBJ2-1; D might be TRBD2 (6 bases). Germline V gene lookup returns CDR1 MNHEY and CDR2 SMNVEV (reference sequence). This CDR3 comprises 14 residues.

The V call is TRBV10-2, the J call TRBJ1-2; the D gene is possibly TRBD1 (5 bases). Trimming pared 3 bases from V and 6 bases from J, leaving 23 bases between. This CDR3 comprises 17 residues. Looked up from germline, CDR1 is WSHSY and CDR2 is SAAADI. CDR3 in amino acids: CASSEGDGVMGSNGYTF. The DNA of the CDR3 is TGCGCCAGCAGTGAAGGGGACGGAGTCATGGGGTCCAATGGCTACACCTTC.

This clone was detected many times. This rearrangement joins TRBV7-6 to TRBJ2-1; 10 bases line up with TRBD2. Germline-derived CDR1 and CDR2 are SGHVS and FNYEAQ. The V segment lost 3 bases and the J segment 7 bases; nucleotides outside the gene matches: 3. CDR3 length: 14 residues. CDR3 in amino acids: CASSLSGRVNEQFF. Written as DNA, the CDR3 is TGTGCCAGCAGCTTGAGCGGGAGGGTGAATGAGCAGTTCTTC.

This clone was seen at least ten times. The chain combines TRBV11-1 with TRBJ1-1, with a possible D match to TRBD1 (6 bases). This CDR3 comprises 16 residues. Trimming removed 0 bases from V and 0 bases from J, with 11 bases in between. CDR1 and CDR2 (germline): SGHAT, FQDESV (reference sequence). The CDR3 spells CASSLAFRGMNTEAFF. The CDR3 region has the DNA TGTGCCAGCAGCTTAGCGTTCAGGGGCATGAACACTGAAGCTTTCTTT.

This clone was observed many times. The rearrangement uses TRBV27 and TRBJ2-5; 9 nucleotides agree with TRBD2. After removal of 2 bases from V and 6 bases from J, the junction contained 1 base not matched to a gene. The CDR3 covers 13 residues. Looked up from germline, CDR1 is MNHEY and CDR2 is SMNVEV (reference sequence). The CDR3 region is CASSLAGGQTQYF. CDR3 in DNA: TGTGCCAGCAGTTTAGCGGGAGGGCAGACCCAGTACTTC.

This clone was detected ten times or more. The chain employs TRBV4-2 and TRBJ1-1, with D hard to call. Germline loops: CDR1 LGHNA, CDR2 YNFKEQ. CDR3 length equals 14 residues. V lost 3 bases and J 0 bases, leaving 8 bases between the germline ends. CDR3 DNA: TGTGCCAGCAGCCAGGCCGGGATGAACACTGAAGCTTTCTTT. The encoded protein is CASSQAGMNTEAFF.

This clone was counted at least ten times. DNA of the CDR3: TGTGCCAGCAGTTTAGTACAGGGAGTCTATGGCTACACCTTC. It translates to CASSLVQGVYGYTF. The genes are TRBV12-3 or TRBV12-4 and TRBJ1-2; D might be TRBD1 (6 bases). The CDR3 sequence is 14 residues long. V was shortened by 1 base and J by 4 bases, with 10 bases between the two germline ends.

This clone appeared a few times. This sequence joins TRBV20-1 and TRBJ1-2; 7 positions match TRBD1. There are 12 residues in the CDR3. The germline CDR1 and CDR2 sequences are DFQATT and SNEGSKA (reference sequence). With V trimmed by 3 bases and J by 8 bases, 6 bases remained unmatched. CDR3 region: CSASWGQCGYTF. DNA for the CDR3: TGCAGTGCTAGTTGGGGACAGTGCGGCTACACCTTC.